Listed here is a single TCR beta chain. Its antigen is unknown. The CDR3 length is 16 residues. V dropped 1 base and J dropped 8; count of bases not matched to a gene: 11. Germline CDR1 SGHRS, CDR2 YFSETQ. This sample stems from a study of CD8 T cells in ankylosing spondylitis. Study observations and caveats: Earlier literature documents some of the motif variants in reactive arthritis synovial fluid and blood. Ankylosing spondylitis blood appeared to be characterized by a TCR beta motif of 8 or 9 highly homologous variants.

It was by quantitative 5'-RACE with molecular barcodes that TCR beta libraries were made. TCRdb used MiXCR to reprocess the 5' RACE reads, holding one entry per CDR3 protein. The sample gives roughly 300,000 distinct CDR3 sequences, under 8.5% of which show up once; roughly 15% is in the top ten. The chain couples TRBV5-1 to TRBJ2-1; 8 positions agree with TRBD2. The specimen was blood, either unsorted or a sorted T cell fraction (not recorded which). This receptor was identified in a male donor with ankylosing spondylitis. The CDR3 coding sequence is TGCGCCAGCAGCTTGAGTTTGGGACTAGTCAACTATGAGCAGTTCTTC. Translation gives CASSLSLGLVNYEQFF.